This T cell receptor (beta chain) was profiled in a study of blood T cell repertoires in COVID-19. Produced via immunoSEQ multiplex PCR; TCRdb's table is partial and in-frame only. The table lists about 430,000 clones, over 75% of them singletons. Germline V gives CDR1 SGHAT, CDR2 FQNNGV. V was trimmed by 5 bases and J by 16 bases, leaving 18 bases between them. The CDR3 length is 13 residues. This chain uses TRBV11-2 with TRBJ1-6; no firm D call. This TCR came from a woman between 18 and 30 years old who had been exposed to COVID-19. Sequenced: PBMCs or T cells enriched from blood (not recorded which). CDR3 sequence reads: CASSPNRDRALHF. The CDR3 coding sequence is TGTGCCAGCAGCCCCAACAGAGATCGAGCTCTCCACTTT. Complete variable domain (other parts from reference TRBV11-2 and TRBJ1-6): EAGVAQSPRYKIIEKRQSVAFWCNPISGHATLYWYQQILGQGPKLLIQFQNNGVVDDSQLPKDRFSAERLKGVDSTLKIQPAKLEDSAVYLCASSPNRDRALHFGNGTRLTVT.